This T cell receptor beta chain derives from a study of T cells after posttransplantation cyclophosphamide. V lost 4 bases, J lost 0 bases, and 13 bases lay in between. The CDR3 spans 16 residues. Germline values: CDR1 SGDLS, CDR2 YYNGEE. Method: immunoSEQ multiplex PCR; TCRdb's copy keeps in-frame clones and lacks some. The sample lists about 30,000 clones; roughly 91% were seen once. Cells defined as naive were viable CD3+CD4+ or CD3+CD8+ and CCR7+CD45RA+CD45RO-CD95-CD27+CD28+. The chain couples TRBV9 to TRBJ2-2; no clear D gene. The sample comprised naive CD4+ T cells sorted from blood. The TCR originated in a man aged 30 to 45 in good health and a related stem cell transplant donor. In DNA form, the CDR3 reads TGTGCCAGCAGCACCTACCGTCAGGCGAACACCGGGGAGCTGTTTTTT. It translates to CASSTYRQANTGELFF.